The 16 T cell receptor beta chains below were found in one sample sequenced in a study of T cell changes during pregnancy in multiple sclerosis. Here immunoSEQ multiplex PCR was the method, and the copy in TCRdb shows in-frame clones only, minus some. The sample shows 55,000 to 75,000 clones, roughly 91% of them seen only once. Sequenced here: peripheral blood, sampled in the third trimester of pregnancy. Receptors were obtained from a female donor in good health, enrolled as a control in a pregnancy study.

CDR3 nucleotides: TGTGCCAGCAGTCTCCGACTAACAGATACGCAGTATTTT. Translating it yields CASSLRLTDTQYF. J is TRBJ2-3 and V is TRBV7-2, with a tentative D call TRBD2 (5 bases). Germline CDR1 reads SGHTA; CDR2 reads FQGNSA. The germline V and J ends were trimmed by 6 bases and 3 bases, with 10 bases remaining between them. The CDR3 length is 13 residues.

The chain carries TRBV6-6 and TRBJ1-6; D may be TRBD1 (5 bases). CDR3 length equals 14 residues. Per the germline V gene, CDR1 is MNHNY and CDR2 is SVGAGI (reference sequence). V gave up 4 bases and J gave up 10 bases, with 14 bases separating them. The DNA for the CDR3 is TGTGCCAGCAGTTTCAGGGTGGAGTACTCACCCCTCCACTTT. Translated, it gives CASSFRVEYSPLHF.

The rearrangement joins TRBV28 to TRBJ1-5; D is unclear. The CDR3 runs 14 residues. Trimming shortened V by 4 bases and J by 0 bases, and 7 bases separated the two germline ends. Germline V CDR1 and CDR2: MDHEN, SYDVKM. This CDR3 reads CASSWQISNQPQHF. The CDR3 DNA reads TGTGCCAGCAGTTGGCAGATTAGCAATCAGCCCCAGCATTTT.

The chain has TRBV27 and TRBJ2-7; D is possibly TRBD1 (6 bases). The CDR3 has 15 amino acids. Germline V gene lookup returns CDR1 MNHEY and CDR2 SMNVEV (reference sequence). The V and J ends lost 5 bases and 2 bases respectively, with 16 bases between them. The CDR3 region has the DNA TGTGCCAGCAGTGATACAGGGTTGGGGGCCTACGAGCAGTACTTC. It yields the protein CASSDTGLGAYEQYF.

This chain connects TRBV6-5 to TRBJ2-1; a weak D match, TRBD2 (6 bases). CDR1 MNHEY and CDR2 SVGAGI come from the germline V gene. Trimming left V 7 bases short and J 8 bases short, with 18 bases between. The CDR3 covers 14 residues. The CDR3 protein is CASTPARGKDEQFF. The DNA of the CDR3 is TGTGCCAGCACTCCGGCCCGGGGGAAAGATGAGCAGTTCTTC.

As DNA, the CDR3 is TGTGCCAGCAGCTTGGAGGGACTCGCTTACAATGAGCAGTTCTTC. It codes for CASSLEGLAYNEQFF. The chain combines TRBV5-4 with TRBJ2-1, with D possibly being TRBD2 (6 bases). In germline, CDR1 is SGHNT, CDR2 YYREEE (reference sequence). This CDR3 spans 15 amino acids. The V end lost 0 bases, the J end lost 4 bases, and 11 bases lay between the germline ends.

The rearrangement joins TRBV6-5 to TRBJ2-1; 8 bases fit TRBD2. V gave up 6 bases and J gave up 1 base; unmatched junction bases: 5. The germline V gene encodes CDR1 MNHEY and CDR2 SVGAGI. The CDR3 runs 15 residues. CDR3 region: CASRDSGGSYNEQFF. The CDR3, as DNA: TGTGCCAGCAGGGACTCGGGGGGGTCCTACAATGAGCAGTTCTTC.

The V gene is TRBV13, the J gene TRBJ1-2; 10 positions agree with TRBD1. Germline V gene data show CDR1 as PRHDT and CDR2 as FYEKMQ (reference sequence). The trim removed 6 bases at V and 10 bases at J, leaving 14 bases unmatched. The CDR3 contains 15 residues. The CDR3, as DNA: TGTGCCAGCAGACGCATGCTCTCGGGACAGGGGAACTACACCTTC. This codes for CASRRMLSGQGNYTF.

V is TRBV28 and J is TRBJ1-1, with TRBD1 identical over 8 bases. CDR1 is MDHEN and CDR2 is SYDVKM in the germline V gene. V dropped 6 bases and J dropped 4; count of bases not matched to a gene: 4. The CDR3 is 13 residues long. The CDR3 nucleotides are TGTGCCAGCAGGCGAGACAGGGGCACTGAAGCTTTCTTT. Amino acids: CASRRDRGTEAFF.

The gene calls are TRBV7-2 and TRBJ2-5; 13 nucleotides agree with TRBD2. CDR1 is SGHTA and CDR2 is FQGNSA in the germline V gene. The CDR3 runs 16 residues. Trimming removed 5 bases from V and 4 bases from J; junction bases left unmatched: 7. In DNA form, the CDR3 reads TGTGCCAGCAGCCCGGGACTAGCGGGACGGGGAGAGACCCAGTACTTC. Amino acids: CASSPGLAGRGETQYF.

The count of this clone is one. The chain employs TRBV5-1 and TRBJ1-6, with D perhaps TRBD1 (6 bases). V lost 5 bases, J lost 7 bases, and 13 bases lay in between. The CDR3 has 14 residues. Per the germline V gene, CDR1 is SGHRS and CDR2 is YFSETQ. The CDR3 loop is CASSGDTRNSPLHF. The CDR3 DNA follows: TGCGCCAGCAGTGGGGACACACGGAATTCACCCCTCCACTTT.

The rearrangement uses TRBV10-2 and TRBJ1-2; 9 nucleotides agree with TRBD1. The CDR3 consists of 14 residues. Germline trimming cut 0 bases from V and 7 bases from J; bases unmatched to any gene: 3. CDR1 is WSHSY and CDR2 is SAAADI in the germline V gene. The CDR3 DNA reads TGCGCCAGCAGTGAGTCCGGGACAGGGTTTGGCTACACCTTC. Protein product: CASSESGTGFGYTF.

The chain joins TRBV5-1 to TRBJ2-5, with D tentatively TRBD1 (5 bases). The CDR3 has 14 residues. The V end lost 2 bases, the J end lost 5 bases, and 13 bases lay between the germline ends. Germline-derived CDR1 and CDR2 are SGHRS and YFSETQ. CDR3 coding DNA: TGCGCCAGCAGCTTATCAGGACAAAAGGAGACCCAGTACTTC. Amino acids: CASSLSGQKETQYF.

The chain recombines TRBV19 with TRBJ1-2; 8 nucleotides agree with TRBD1. The J segment lost 7 bases and the V segment lost 3 bases, leaving 10 bases of the junction unmatched. CDR1 is LNHDA and CDR2 is SQIVND in the germline V gene (reference sequence). This CDR3 contains 15 residues. CDR3 in amino acids: CASSIISGGGGGYTF. In DNA form, the CDR3 reads TGTGCCAGTAGTATCATATCAGGGGGCGGAGGTGGCTACACCTTC.

The V call is TRBV6-5, the J call TRBJ2-5; the match to TRBD2 covers 7 bases. CDR3 length: 16 residues. V shed 2 bases, J shed 2 bases, and the junction held 8 bases outside the gene matches. Germline V gives CDR1 MNHEY, CDR2 SVGAGI. The CDR3 loop reads CASSYESPGGQETQYF. CDR3 sequence (DNA): TGTGCCAGCAGTTACGAGTCACCGGGGGGACAAGAGACCCAGTACTTC.

This clone was seen just once. The rearrangement links TRBV28 to TRBJ1-5; 9 bases align to TRBD1. After removal of 4 bases from V and 6 bases from J, the junction contained 4 bases not matched to a gene. The CDR3 contains 14 residues. Germline CDR1 and CDR2: MDHEN and SYDVKM. CDR3 sequence reads: CASSYRGPGQPQHF. The CDR3 region has the DNA TGTGCCAGCAGTTACAGGGGGCCGGGTCAGCCCCAGCATTTT.